This passage covers 30 T cell receptor beta chains from one sample sequenced in a study of CD8 T cells in ankylosing spondylitis. TCRdb ran MiXCR on the 5' RACE reads and lists one entry per CDR3 protein. The sample records approximately 210,000 distinct CDR3 sequences, around 13% being singletons. Sequenced: blood, either unsorted or a sorted T cell fraction (not recorded which). These receptors originate from a male donor with ankylosing spondylitis or in good health (not recorded which).

The CDR3 DNA follows: TGCAGTGCTAGTCATTGGAGGGTAGACAGATTAACCTCCTACGAGCAGTACTTC. Its protein is CSASHWRVDRLTSYEQYF. The chain links TRBV20-1 to TRBJ2-7; TRBD2 might be the D (6 bases). Germline V gene lookup returns CDR1 DFQATT and CDR2 SNEGSKA (reference sequence). Trimming stripped 3 bases from V and 0 bases from J, with 24 bases between. CDR3 length: 18 amino acids.

This chain uses TRBV9 with TRBJ2-3, with 7 bases identical to TRBD1. V trimming: 0 bases; J trimming: 5 bases; junction bases outside the gene matches: 12. The CDR3 is 17 amino acids. Germline CDR1 SGDLS, CDR2 YYNGEE. CDR3 loop: CASSVALDRARGDTQYF. CDR3 coding DNA: TGTGCCAGCAGCGTAGCCCTCGACAGGGCCCGAGGAGATACGCAGTATTTT.

The chain joins TRBV11-3 to TRBJ1-4, with D uncertain. Germline assignment: CDR1 SGHNT and CDR2 YENEEA. The length of the CDR3 is 14 residues. V dropped 1 base and J dropped 0 bases, with 3 bases sitting between them. The CDR3 protein is CASSLVATNEKLFF. DNA of the CDR3: TGTGCCAGCAGCTTAGTAGCAACTAATGAAAAACTGTTTTTT.

In DNA form, the CDR3 reads TGCGCCAGCAGCCAGGATCGGAACGGGGAGCTGTTTTTT. Translation gives CASSQDRNGELFF. The chain joins TRBV4-1 to TRBJ2-2; D gene ambiguous. The CDR3 has 13 amino acids. CDR1 and CDR2 (germline): MGHRA, YSYEKL. V dropped 3 bases and J dropped 7 bases, with 9 bases sitting between them.

The chain couples TRBV6-4 to TRBJ2-5; D may correspond to TRBD1 or TRBD2 (5 bases each). The V gene's germline CDR1 is MRHNA and CDR2 SNTAGT. V lost 4 bases to trimming and J lost 5 bases, with 17 bases between them. This CDR3 region has 15 residues. This CDR3 is CASSGGPKGMETQYF. The CDR3 bases are TGTGCCAGCAGTGGAGGGCCTAAGGGGATGGAGACCCAGTACTTC.

This clonotype has just a few counts. This rearrangement joins TRBV14 to TRBJ2-6, with 9 positions matching TRBD2. This CDR3 region has 19 residues. CDR1 is SGHDN and CDR2 is FVKESK in the germline V gene. Trimming at V came to 2 bases and at J to 0 bases, leaving 8 bases not matched to a gene. CDR3 coding DNA: TGTGCCAGCAGCCAACCACTAGCGGGTCTGTTCTCTGGGGCCAACGTCCTGACTTTC. It encodes CASSQPLAGLFSGANVLTF.

The rearrangement uses TRBV4-2 and TRBJ2-3; D gene ambiguous. The ends were cut back, 0 bases at V and 5 bases at J, with 6 bases in the middle. The CDR3 has 13 residues. Germline V CDR1 and CDR2: LGHNA, YNFKEQ. CDR3 nucleotide sequence: TGTGCCAGCAGCCAAGAAGTAGTAGATACGCAGTATTTT. This gives the protein CASSQEVVDTQYF.

The chain is built from TRBV14 and TRBJ2-7; D ambiguous. This CDR3 contains 14 residues. V lost 1 base and J 1 base, leaving 8 bases between the germline ends. CDR1 and CDR2 from the germline V gene are SGHDN and FVKESK. The CDR3 is CASSQALRSYEQYF. The CDR3 DNA reads TGTGCCAGCAGCCAAGCGCTCAGGTCCTACGAGCAGTACTTC.

The chain joins TRBV4-1 to TRBJ2-7; D is unresolved. Germline V CDR1 and CDR2: MGHRA, YSYEKL. The CDR3 extends over 15 amino acids. Trimming cost V 0 bases and J 6 bases, with 15 bases left between them. The CDR3 DNA sequence: TGCGCCAGCAGCCAAGAAGTTGGGCAGGTCGCCGAGCAGTACTTC. Amino acids: CASSQEVGQVAEQYF.

V gene TRBV11-3 combines with J gene TRBJ2-5, with a tentative D call TRBD2 (5 bases). Trimming removed 4 bases at V and 0 bases at J, with 12 bases between. Germline V lookup: CDR1 SGHNT, CDR2 YENEEA. The CDR3 length is 15 residues. CDR3 coding DNA: TGTGCCAGCAGCTCCACGAGGGCGGACCAAGAGACCCAGTACTTC. Residues: CASSSTRADQETQYF.

This clonotype was seen repeatedly, ten times or more. V gene TRBV7-9 combines with J gene TRBJ2-7; TRBD1 aligns across 8 bases. There are 15 residues in the CDR3. V lost 4 bases, J lost 8 bases, and 13 bases stayed unmatched. Germline V lookup: CDR1 SEHNR, CDR2 FQNEAQ (reference sequence). CDR3 in amino acids: CASSSTGQVSDKQYF. The CDR3 DNA is TGTGCCAGCAGCTCCACGGGACAGGTTTCTGATAAGCAGTACTTC.

The chain recombines TRBV5-1 with TRBJ2-7; perhaps TRBD2 as D (5 bases). This CDR3 is 14 amino acids long. V gave up 2 bases and J gave up 1 base, with 10 bases separating them. Per germline, CDR1 SGHRS and CDR2 YFSETQ. The CDR3 nucleotides read TGCGCCAGCAGCTTCGGGGATACTTCCTACGAGCAGTACTTC. It specifies CASSFGDTSYEQYF.

The sample holds a few counts of this clonotype. The rearrangement uses TRBV6-1 and TRBJ2-1; 13 nucleotides line up with TRBD2. The CDR3 spans 15 residues. After removal of 5 bases from V and 9 bases from J, the junction contained 7 bases not matched to a gene. Germline CDR1 and CDR2: MNHNS and SASEGT. The CDR3 DNA sequence: TGTGCCAGCAGTCCCTTGGGACTAGCGGGACTTGAGCAGTTCTTC. Protein: CASSPLGLAGLEQFF.

This chain links TRBV10-2 with TRBJ2-5; TRBD1 agrees at 8 bases. The CDR3 loop spans 16 amino acids. After removal of 0 bases from V and 2 bases from J, the junction contained 5 bases not matched to a gene. Germline values: CDR1 WSHSY, CDR2 SAAADI. The CDR3 loop is CASSESAGGHQETQYF. CDR3 sequence (DNA): TGCGCCAGCAGTGAGTCGGCAGGGGGCCATCAAGAGACCCAGTACTTC.

This chain links TRBV6-2 or TRBV6-3 with TRBJ2-1; 13 bases agree with TRBD2. This CDR3 contains 18 residues. V dropped 5 bases and J dropped 5; count of bases not matched to a gene: 12. The germline gives CDR1 MNHEY, CDR2 SVGEGT. The CDR3 spells CASSTTSGRPVPNNEQFF. The DNA of the CDR3 is TGTGCCAGCAGTACGACTAGCGGGAGGCCCGTCCCCAACAATGAGCAGTTCTTC.

This chain joins TRBV11-1 and TRBJ1-2; 11 positions match TRBD1. The V gene end was trimmed by 4 bases and the J gene end by 4 bases; junction bases not matched to a gene: 14. This CDR3 contains 18 residues. Germline V gives CDR1 SGHAT, CDR2 FQDESV (reference sequence). CDR3 nucleotides: TGTGCCAGCAGCTCCATTCGGGACAGGGGGAAGCTCTCCTATGGCTACACCTTC. This codes for CASSSIRDRGKLSYGYTF. The full variable domain, in which reference TRBV11-1 and TRBJ1-2 provide the parts outside the CDR3, is EAEVAQSPRYKITEKSQAVAFWCDPISGHATLYWYRQILGQGPELLVQFQDESVVDDSQLPKDRFSAERLKGVDSTLKIQPAELGDSAMYLCASSSIRDRGKLSYGYTFGSGTRLTVV.

This clonotype was counted between two and nine times. The CDR3 bases are TGTGCCAGCAGCATTTACAGGGTGGGGGCTGAAGCTTTCTTT. Translated: CASSIYRVGAEAFF. The chain has TRBV11-2 and TRBJ1-1, with D possibly TRBD1 on 6 matching bases. Per germline, CDR1 SGHAT and CDR2 FQNNGV. The CDR3 has 14 residues. V shed 5 bases and J shed 6 bases, with 16 bases lying between them. Drawing the rest from reference TRBV11-2 and TRBJ1-1, the complete variable domain is EAGVAQSPRYKIIEKRQSVAFWCNPISGHATLYWYQQILGQGPKLLIQFQNNGVVDDSQLPKDRFSAERLKGVDSTLKIQPAKLEDSAVYLCASSIYRVGAEAFFGQGTRLTVV.

V is TRBV20-1 and J is TRBJ2-7; the match to TRBD2 covers 10 bases. CDR1 is DFQATT, CDR2 SNEGSKA, per germline (reference sequence). CDR3 length equals 15 residues. V lost 5 bases, J lost 4 bases, and 11 bases stayed unmatched. DNA of the CDR3: TGCAGTGCTGGTGACCTAGCGGGAGTAATGTACGAGCAGTACTTC. Residues: CSAGDLAGVMYEQYF.

The chain links TRBV11-3 to TRBJ2-1, with 10 bases fitting TRBD1. V shed 5 bases, J shed 7 bases, and the junction held 11 bases outside the gene matches. The CDR3 sequence is 16 residues long. CDR1 is SGHNT and CDR2 is YENEEA in the germline V gene. The CDR3 loop is CASSLPGTGEGNEQFF. In nucleotides, the CDR3 is TGTGCCAGCAGCCTCCCCGGGACAGGGGAGGGAAATGAGCAGTTCTTC.

This sequence joins TRBV6-1 and TRBJ2-7; D gene unclear. Germline V gene data show CDR1 as MNHNS and CDR2 as SASEGT. Trimming stripped 4 bases from V and 2 bases from J, with 12 bases between. The CDR3 spans 14 residues. CDR3 region: CASSGSQYTYEQYF. The CDR3 coding sequence is TGTGCCAGCAGTGGGTCACAGTATACCTACGAGCAGTACTTC.

The table lists this clonotype with a few counts. The chain joins TRBV27 to TRBJ2-1, with D perhaps being TRBD1 or TRBD2 (5 bases each). There are 12 residues in the CDR3. Germline-derived CDR1 and CDR2 are MNHEY and SMNVEV (reference sequence). Trimming took 6 bases from V and 9 from J, leaving 12 bases between them. The CDR3 protein is CASREAGSEQFF. Here the CDR3 DNA reads TGTGCCAGCAGGGAAGCAGGGAGTGAGCAGTTCTTC.

The chain uses TRBV12-3 or TRBV12-4 and TRBJ2-1; D possibly matches TRBD1 or TRBD2 (5 bases each). With 3 bases removed from V and 2 bases from J, the gap between germline ends came to 8 bases. This CDR3 comprises 14 residues. CDR3 region: CASSLGDAYNEQFF. CDR3 DNA sequence: TGTGCCAGCAGTTTGGGGGATGCCTACAATGAGCAGTTCTTC.

V usage is TRBV29-1 and J usage is TRBJ2-7, with D unresolved. Trimming shortened V by 1 base and J by 3 bases, and 10 bases separated the two germline ends. CDR3 length equals 13 residues. Germline V gene lookup returns CDR1 SQVTM and CDR2 ANQGSEA. Here the CDR3 reads CSVEAGFNYEQYF. CDR3 in DNA: TGCAGCGTTGAAGCCGGGTTCAACTACGAGCAGTACTTC.

This clonotype occurred a few times. The chain combines TRBV7-2 with TRBJ2-7, with TRBD1 matching 7 bases. Germline V gives CDR1 SGHTA, CDR2 FQGNSA. There are 15 residues in the CDR3. With V trimmed by 5 bases and J by 1 base, 8 bases remained unmatched. CDR3 protein: CASSTDGTASYEQYF. DNA for the CDR3: TGTGCCAGCAGCACAGACGGGACAGCATCCTACGAGCAGTACTTC.

At least ten counts were recorded for this clonotype. The rearrangement uses TRBV7-9 and TRBJ2-3; 8 bases align to TRBD1. CDR1 SEHNR and CDR2 FQNEAQ come from the germline V gene (reference sequence). Germline trimming cut 1 base from V and 4 bases from J; bases unmatched to any gene: 7. The CDR3 runs 16 residues. The CDR3 reads CASSLDGQGVADTQYF. The CDR3 nucleotides read TGTGCCAGCAGCTTAGATGGACAGGGAGTTGCAGATACGCAGTATTTT.

There are many counts of this clonotype. V and J are TRBV15 and TRBJ2-2, with D unclear. CDR1 and CDR2 (germline): LNHNV, YYDKDF (reference sequence). The CDR3 spans 13 residues. The germline V and J ends were trimmed by 7 bases and 0 bases, with 6 bases remaining between them. CDR3 residues: CATNPTNTGELFF. The CDR3 nucleotides are TGTGCCACCAATCCCACGAACACCGGGGAGCTGTTTTTT.

The table lists this clonotype with a few counts. This chain links TRBV20-1 with TRBJ2-7; maybe TRBD1 (5 bases). The CDR3 has 15 amino acids. CDR1 is DFQATT and CDR2 is SNEGSKA in the germline V gene (reference sequence). The germline V and J ends were trimmed by 0 bases and 2 bases, with 14 bases remaining between them. In DNA form, the CDR3 reads TGCAGTGCTAGAGATTCTGGAGACAGCACCTACGAGCAGTACTTC. Its translation: CSARDSGDSTYEQYF.

This clonotype was found many times. As DNA, the CDR3 is TGTGCCAGCAGTGAATCCGGACGAGGGGAGACTAACTACGAGCAGTACTTC. Translation: CASSESGRGETNYEQYF. The chain recombines TRBV25-1 with TRBJ2-7; D is possibly TRBD1 or TRBD2 (5 bases each). V lost 1 base and J lost 3, with 19 bases in between. This CDR3 region has 17 residues. Germline V lookup: CDR1 MGHDK, CDR2 SYGVNS.

This clonotype was counted only a few times. The chain has TRBV2 and TRBJ2-7; D might be TRBD2 (5 bases). Trimming took 3 bases from V and 10 from J, leaving 13 bases between them. The CDR3 has 12 amino acids. Per the germline V gene, CDR1 is SNHLY and CDR2 is FYNNEI. For the CDR3, the DNA is TGTGCCAGCAGTGACGACTACTCGGGCCAGTACTTC. This codes for CASSDDYSGQYF.

The gene calls are TRBV14 and TRBJ2-2; 14 positions agree with TRBD2. There are 19 residues in the CDR3. The V gene's germline CDR1 is SGHDN and CDR2 FVKESK. V was pared by 5 bases and J by 2 bases, with 10 bases of the junction left unmatched. Here the CDR3 reads CASSGPGLAGVLNTGELFF. DNA for the CDR3: TGTGCCAGCAGCGGTCCGGGACTAGCGGGGGTCCTCAACACCGGGGAGCTGTTTTTT.